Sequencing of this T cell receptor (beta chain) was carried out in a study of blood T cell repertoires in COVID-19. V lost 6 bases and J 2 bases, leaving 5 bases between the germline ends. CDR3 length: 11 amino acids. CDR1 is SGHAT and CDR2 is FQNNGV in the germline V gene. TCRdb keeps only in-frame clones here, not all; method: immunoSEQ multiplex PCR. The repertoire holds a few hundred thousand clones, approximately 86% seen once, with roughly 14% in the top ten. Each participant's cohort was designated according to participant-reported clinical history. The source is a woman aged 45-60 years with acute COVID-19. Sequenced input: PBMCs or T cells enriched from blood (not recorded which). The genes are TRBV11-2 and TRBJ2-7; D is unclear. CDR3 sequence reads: CASSRAYEQYF. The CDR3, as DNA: TGTGCCAGCAGTCGGGCCTACGAGCAGTACTTC.